The present TCR beta chain was sequenced within a study of T cell changes during pregnancy in multiple sclerosis. Libraries were prepared by immunoSEQ multiplex PCR; TCRdb keeps only in-frame clonotypes and omits some of them. The table records around 30,000 clones, 85% to 90% of them present only once. The CDR3 length is 13 residues. Between the trimmed V and J ends, which lost 1 base and 6 bases, there was a span of 6 bases. Germline V gene sequence: CDR1 LGHNA, CDR2 YSLEER. Sample: CD8+ T cells from peripheral blood mononuclear cells, taken in the third trimester of pregnancy. The TCR sequence derives from a female donor with multiple sclerosis, enrolled in a pregnancy study. This chain connects TRBV4-3 to TRBJ2-2; D gene unclear. This CDR3 reads CASSQVIAGELFF. The CDR3 DNA is TGCGCCAGCAGCCAAGTTATAGCCGGGGAGCTGTTTTTT.